This TCR beta chain was captured by sequencing in a study of T cell responses to AZD1222 COVID-19 vaccine. Sequenced by immunoSEQ multiplex PCR; TCRdb stores in-frame clones only, minus some. The sample lists some 120,000 clones, around nine tenths occurring once. Germline CDR1 is LNHNV and CDR2 is YYDKDF (reference sequence). V lost 2 bases and J lost 2, with 3 bases in between. The CDR3 consists of 12 residues. The chain links TRBV15 to TRBJ1-1, with D hard to call. This receptor was taken from an adult in good health. The material was peripheral blood, obtained on day 0 of AZD1222 vaccination. CDR3 in amino acids: CATSRYNTEAFF. CDR3 DNA: TGTGCCACCAGCAGATACAACACTGAAGCTTTCTTT.